Following are 22 T cell receptor beta chains from one sample sequenced in a study of cytomegalovirus exposure and HLA in healthy donors (dated by TCRdb to about 2017). Library construction relied on the immunoSEQ multiplex PCR assay. A mixture of 60 forward primers for TCR Vbeta segments and 13 reverse primers for TCR Jbeta segments was used in the multiplex PCR. TCRdb took this table from immuneACCESS and kept in-frame rearrangements with V and J called. Such tables lack part of the clones; where checked against another copy, unresolved V genes explain under half of the gap, and the rest is unexplained. The sample includes approximately 210,000 clones, with 60% to 80% observed a single time. The ten largest clones represent 1.5% to 2% of the sample. Sequencing input: PBMCs. These receptor sequences come from a male donor in good health and CMV-seronegative.

J is TRBJ2-3 and V is TRBV6-4; 14 bases match TRBD2. The germline V gene encodes CDR1 MRHNA and CDR2 SNTAGT. V lost 6 bases, J lost 6 bases, and 8 bases stayed unmatched. This CDR3 region has 16 residues. The CDR3 loop reads CASSPRLAGGPDTQYF. The CDR3 bases are TGTGCCAGCAGCCCCAGACTAGCGGGGGGGCCGGATACGCAGTATTTT.

This chain joins TRBV25-1 and TRBJ1-6, with a tentative D call TRBD1 (6 bases). V shed 3 bases and J shed 6 bases, with 9 bases lying between them. This CDR3 is 14 amino acids long. The germline CDR1 and CDR2 sequences are MGHDK and SYGVNS. CDR3 DNA sequence: TGTGCCAGCAGTGAGACAGGACTTAATTCACCCCTCCACTTT. Translation gives CASSETGLNSPLHF.

V is TRBV2 and J is TRBJ2-7, with D hard to call. The V end lost 8 bases, the J end lost 1 base, and 15 bases lay between the germline ends. Germline V gene data show CDR1 as SNHLY and CDR2 as FYNNEI. This CDR3 has 14 amino acids. The CDR3 here is CASHIEIVSYEQYF. DNA for the CDR3: TGTGCCAGCCATATAGAAATAGTTTCCTACGAGCAGTACTTC.

This clone was counted a few times. V is TRBV6-1 and J is TRBJ1-5; 7 bases fit TRBD1. Germline CDR1 and CDR2: MNHNS and SASEGT. Unmatched junction bases numbered 5, after V lost 6 bases and J lost 3 bases. The CDR3 is 14 amino acids. The CDR3 loop is CASSMTGLNQPQHF. The CDR3, as DNA: TGTGCCAGCAGCATGACAGGGCTCAATCAGCCCCAGCATTTT.

The gene calls are TRBV6-6 and TRBJ1-1; 7 bases agree with TRBD1. The ends lost 7 bases at V and 5 bases at J; junction bases unmatched: 7. The CDR3 sequence is 13 residues long. CDR1 and CDR2 from the germline V gene are MNHNY and SVGAGI (reference sequence). Here the CDR3 reads CASTSTGRTEAFF. In DNA form, the CDR3 reads TGTGCCAGCACCTCGACAGGGAGGACTGAAGCTTTCTTT.

Only a few counts were recorded for this clone. This chain uses TRBV13 with TRBJ2-3, with a possible D match to TRBD2 (6 bases). Trimming left V 5 bases short and J 1 base short, with 16 bases between. Per the germline V gene, CDR1 is PRHDT and CDR2 is FYEKMQ (reference sequence). This CDR3 has 16 residues. The CDR3 here is CASSPPAAGGTDTQYF. The CDR3 nucleotides read TGTGCCAGCAGCCCCCCCGCAGCGGGCGGCACAGATACGCAGTATTTT.

This chain connects TRBV7-9 to TRBJ2-5, with 7 bases aligning to TRBD1. After removal of 5 bases from V and 4 bases from J, the junction contained 1 base not matched to a gene. The CDR3 sequence is 12 residues long. The germline V gene encodes CDR1 SEHNR and CDR2 FQNEAQ (reference sequence). CDR3 protein: CASSRDRETQYF. CDR3 bases: TGTGCCAGCAGCAGGGACAGAGAGACCCAGTACTTC.

This rearrangement joins TRBV6-1 to TRBJ2-7; 10 nucleotides line up with TRBD1. Per germline, CDR1 MNHNS and CDR2 SASEGT. This CDR3 spans 16 amino acids. Losses at the gene ends were 4 bases for V and 5 bases for J; bases not matched to a gene: 11. CDR3 bases: TGTGCCAGCAGTGGTCCCCTGGGACAGGGGCAGAACGAGCAGTACTTC. This gives the protein CASSGPLGQGQNEQYF.

A single count supports this clone. Other nucleotide sequences from this sample produce the same CDR3. This chain joins TRBV5-1 and TRBJ1-4; tentatively, D is TRBD1 (6 bases). The CDR3 is made up of 15 amino acids. Germline V gene lookup returns CDR1 SGHRS and CDR2 YFSETQ. The V end was cut by 7 bases, the J end by 8 bases, with 21 bases between. The CDR3 spells CASRRSGTIREKLFF. DNA of the CDR3: TGCGCCAGCCGTCGATCCGGGACAATCAGGGAAAAACTGTTTTTT.

The V call is TRBV28, the J call TRBJ1-1, with D uncertain. V was clipped by 3 bases and J by 7 bases, with 6 bases between them. Germline-derived CDR1 and CDR2 are MDHEN and SYDVKM. CDR3 size: 11 residues. The DNA for the CDR3 is TGTGCCAGCAGTTTCGGTGGTGAAGCTTTCTTT. This gives the protein CASSFGGEAFF.

The chain couples TRBV5-5 to TRBJ2-7; TRBD2 might be the D (6 bases). CDR1 and CDR2 from the germline V gene are SGHKS and YYEKEE (reference sequence). V was clipped by 1 base and J by 5 bases, with 16 bases between them. The CDR3 extends over 15 amino acids. This chain's CDR3 is CASSLMGDWFHEQYF. CDR3 DNA: TGTGCCAGCAGCTTGATGGGGGACTGGTTTCACGAGCAGTACTTC.

This clone was seen only a few times. The chain uses TRBV6-5 and TRBJ2-6, with 9 bases identical to TRBD2. V shed 5 bases, J shed 15 bases, and the junction held 11 bases outside the gene matches. The CDR3 has 14 amino acids. The V gene's germline CDR1 is MNHEY and CDR2 SVGAGI. The CDR3 coding sequence is TGTGCCAGCAGTCAGCTGGCGGGGGGGAGTGACCTGACTTTC. Translating gives CASSQLAGGSDLTF.

CDR3 region: CASSDRLGLGSGANVLTF. CDR3 DNA sequence: TGTGCCAGCAGTGATAGGTTGGGACTGGGCTCTGGGGCCAACGTCCTGACTTTC. The V gene is TRBV2, the J gene TRBJ2-6; TRBD2 might be the D (6 bases). V was trimmed by 3 bases and J by 0 bases, leaving 15 bases between them. The CDR3 consists of 18 residues. Germline V gene sequence: CDR1 SNHLY, CDR2 FYNNEI. The entire variable domain, with the rest obtained from reference TRBV2 and TRBJ2-6, is as follows: EPEVTQTPSHQVTQMGQEVILRCVPISNHLYFYWYRQILGQKVEFLVSFYNNEISEKSEIFDDQFSVERPDGSNFTLKIRSTKLEDSAMYFCASSDRLGLGSGANVLTFGAGSRLTVL.

V usage is TRBV28 and J usage is TRBJ2-6, with D perhaps TRBD1 (6 bases). Germline V gene sequence: CDR1 MDHEN, CDR2 SYDVKM. The CDR3 sequence is 15 residues long. The V end was cut by 6 bases, the J end by 2 bases, with 11 bases between. CDR3 in DNA: TGTGCCAGCAGGGCTCAGGGGACTGGGGCCAACGTCCTGACTTTC. It encodes CASRAQGTGANVLTF. Full variable domain (rest looked up from reference TRBV28 and TRBJ2-6): DVKVTQSSRYLVKRTGEKVFLECVQDMDHENMFWYRQDPGLGLRLIYFSYDVKMKEKGDIPEGYSVSREKKERFSLILESASTNQTSMYLCASRAQGTGANVLTFGAGSRLTVL.

A single count supports this clone. This chain joins TRBV9 and TRBJ2-2; no clear D gene. V shed 3 bases and J shed 1 base, with 13 bases lying between them. The CDR3 has 16 residues. Germline CDR1 and CDR2: SGDLS and YYNGEE. The CDR3, as DNA: TGTGCCAGCAGCGCGTTTAGACAAGGGAACACCGGGGAGCTGTTTTTT. This sequence encodes CASSAFRQGNTGELFF.

The chain recombines TRBV6-1 with TRBJ2-5; possible D gene TRBD2, 5 bases. The V gene lost 6 bases and the J gene lost 0 bases, with 14 bases spanning the gap. CDR1 and CDR2 (germline): MNHNS, SASEGT. The CDR3 is made up of 15 amino acids. CDR3 residues: CASSDLFGNQETQYF. The CDR3 region has the DNA TGTGCCAGCAGCGACCTCTTCGGGAACCAAGAGACCCAGTACTTC.

The rearrangement joins TRBV5-1 to TRBJ2-7, with 13 bases lining up with TRBD2. V lost 4 bases, J lost 6 bases, and 13 bases stayed unmatched. Per the germline V gene, CDR1 is SGHRS and CDR2 is YFSETQ. The CDR3 runs 17 residues. The CDR3 coding sequence is TGCGCCAGCAGCCCACCTGGACTAGCGGGAGCGGTGACCGAGCAGTACTTC. As protein: CASSPPGLAGAVTEQYF.

This rearrangement joins TRBV6-5 to TRBJ1-1; D might be TRBD1 (6 bases). Germline V gene lookup returns CDR1 MNHEY and CDR2 SVGAGI. The CDR3 has 15 residues. V was clipped by 5 bases and J by 5 bases, with 18 bases between them. In DNA, the CDR3 is TGTGCCAGCAGTAGGACAGTCGGTCGAGAGACTGAAGCTTTCTTT. Residues: CASSRTVGRETEAFF.

The J gene is TRBJ2-5, the V gene TRBV27; TRBD2 agrees at 11 bases. The J call may be mistaken, given a closer DNA end match to TRBJ2-7. The CDR3 spans 14 residues. The V gene's germline CDR1 is MNHEY and CDR2 SMNVEV (reference sequence). CDR3 bases: TGTGCCAGCAGTCAGACTAGCGGGATATCCGAGCAGTACTTC. Its translation is CASSQTSGISEQYF.

The J gene is TRBJ1-1, the V gene TRBV19; D uncertain. Looked up from germline, CDR1 is LNHDA and CDR2 is SQIVND (reference sequence). Trimming removed 7 bases from V and 4 bases from J, with 16 bases in between. The CDR3 contains 14 residues. The CDR3 loop reads CASTLSGLFTEAFF. In DNA form, the CDR3 reads TGTGCCAGTACCCTCAGTGGGCTCTTCACTGAAGCTTTCTTT.

The rearrangement uses TRBV28 and TRBJ1-2, with 11 nucleotides matching TRBD1. J was trimmed by 6 bases and V by 8 bases; bases with no gene match: 11. This CDR3 contains 15 residues. The germline V gene has CDR1 MDHEN and CDR2 SYDVKM. The DNA for the CDR3 is TGTGCCAGCCAACTCTTTGGACAGGGGGCCGATGGCTACACCTTC. Protein: CASQLFGQGADGYTF.

The chain recombines TRBV6-1 with TRBJ2-1, with D possibly matching TRBD2 (5 bases). The V gene lost 3 bases and the J gene lost 0 bases, with 15 bases spanning the gap. This CDR3 contains 17 residues. Germline CDR1 and CDR2: MNHNS and SASEGT. In DNA, the CDR3 is TGTGCCAGCAGTGACCCGGGGTCGCCGAGCTCCTACAATGAGCAGTTCTTC. Its protein product is CASSDPGSPSSYNEQFF.